Given below is one TCR beta chain in context. As yet, its antigen is unknown. The study made its TCR cDNA through 5'RACE template switching. That step introduced a universal primer site along with UMIs. TCRdb independently ran MiXCR on the 5' RACE reads; one entry per CDR3 protein. The sample holds a few hundred thousand distinct CDR3 sequences; 8.7% are singletons and the top ten take around 17%. These data belong to a study of T cells after yellow fever vaccination. Study-wide results and caveats: Boosting was followed by the reappearance of most primary-vaccination clones (just under 97% CD4, around 90% CD8). A limited proportion of clonotypes was detected within both the CD4 and CD8 compartments. On re-exposure, the response was weaker but peaked faster, at day 5 versus 15.

J gave up 6 bases and V 1 base, and 5 bases lay outside the gene matches. CDR3 length: 15 amino acids. V is TRBV23-1 and J is TRBJ2-2; 7 bases agree with TRBD2. TRBV23-1 is given ORF status, its function remaining uncertain. This clonotype was sampled from a man between 18 and 35 years old who received the YFV17D yellow fever vaccine. Sequencing used PBMCs, obtained on the day of the first yellow fever vaccination. The CDR3 DNA sequence: TGCGCCAGCAGTCAATTTTTCCGGGGGGCCGGGGAGCTGTTTTTT. Translation: CASSQFFRGAGELFF.